Following are 12 T cell receptor beta chains from one sample sequenced in a study of CD8+ T cells in alopecia areata. cDNA serving as the sequencing template came from extracted, reverse transcribed RNA. The repertoire was sequenced with immunoSEQ multiplex PCR; TCRdb's copy has only in-frame clones and lacks some. The profile shows 110,000 to 150,000 clones, nearly 55% of them singletons. Treatment: oral pan-JAK inhibitor, 5-10 mg twice daily. The sample in question was CD8+ T cells sorted from blood, obtained at week 4, from a patient treated with tofacitinib. The receptor set was obtained from a human donor with alopecia areata.

This clone turned up a few times. The V gene is TRBV16, the J gene TRBJ2-7, with a possible D match to TRBD1 (5 bases). The CDR3 spans 12 residues. Germline CDR1 KGHSY, CDR2 FQNENV. The germline V and J ends were trimmed by 4 bases and 3 bases, with 7 bases remaining between them. CDR3 sequence reads: CASSPTGYEQYF. DNA for the CDR3: TGTGCCAGCAGCCCTACAGGCTACGAGCAGTACTTC.

The V gene is TRBV18, the J gene TRBJ1-1; D remains unclear. The V gene's germline CDR1 is KGHSH and CDR2 LQKENI. Trimming removed 1 base at V and 0 bases at J, with 15 bases between. CDR3 length equals 17 residues. CDR3 residues: CASSPQETAILNTEAFF. In nucleotides, the CDR3 is TGTGCCAGCTCACCACAGGAGACTGCGATCCTGAACACTGAAGCTTTCTTT.

There are a few counts of this clone. The chain combines TRBV29-1 with TRBJ2-5, with 10 bases lining up with TRBD1. CDR1 is SQVTM, CDR2 ANQGSEA, per germline. The CDR3 consists of 14 residues. The trim removed 4 bases at V and 5 bases at J, leaving 7 bases unmatched. CDR3 bases: TGCAGCGTTGTTGGACAGGGGGGGATGGAGACCCAGTACTTC. Residues: CSVVGQGGMETQYF.

The chain couples TRBV27 to TRBJ2-7; a weak D match, TRBD2 (5 bases). This CDR3 is built from 14 residues. Trimming pared 6 bases from V and 0 bases from J, leaving 12 bases between. The germline V gene encodes CDR1 MNHEY and CDR2 SMNVEV (reference sequence). The DNA of the CDR3 is TGTGCCAGCAGCTACAGCGACTACTCCTACGAGCAGTACTTC. Its protein product is CASSYSDYSYEQYF.

The gene calls are TRBV5-1 and TRBJ1-2; D uncertain. CDR1 SGHRS and CDR2 YFSETQ come from the germline V gene. Deletions cut 5 bases from V and 5 bases from J, with 7 bases between. The CDR3 is made up of 11 amino acids. The CDR3 reads CASSFGYGYTF. DNA for the CDR3: TGCGCCAGCAGTTTCGGGTATGGCTACACCTTC.

This sequence joins TRBV27 and TRBJ2-7; D is uncertain. CDR3 length: 11 residues. V was clipped by 7 bases and J by 2 bases, with 6 bases between them. CDR1 MNHEY and CDR2 SMNVEV come from the germline V gene (reference sequence). CDR3 DNA: TGTGCCAGCATTGGCCCCTACGAGCAGTACTTC. Residues: CASIGPYEQYF.

The rearrangement uses TRBV7-3 and TRBJ2-6; D is perhaps TRBD2 (5 bases). The V end lost 0 bases, the J end lost 4 bases, and 13 bases lay between the germline ends. Germline CDR1 and CDR2: SGHTA and FQGTGA. The CDR3 consists of 17 residues. CDR3 bases: TGTGCCAGCAGCTTAACGAAGCGGAGGATCGGGGCCAACGTCCTGACTTTC. Encoded protein: CASSLTKRRIGANVLTF. Full variable domain (missing parts from reference TRBV7-3 and TRBJ2-6): GAGVSQTPSNKVTEKGKYVELRCDPISGHTALYWYRQSLGQGPEFLIYFQGTGAADDSGLPNDRFFAVRPEGSVSTLKIQRTERGDSAVYLCASSLTKRRIGANVLTFGAGSRLTVL.

The CDR3 reads CASSLRQDNSPLHF. The CDR3 coding sequence is TGTGCCAGCAGCTTAAGGCAAGATAATTCACCCCTCCACTTT. V and J are TRBV13 and TRBJ1-6; D ambiguous. CDR1 PRHDT and CDR2 FYEKMQ come from the germline V gene (reference sequence). Between the trimmed V and J ends, which lost 2 bases and 5 bases, there was a span of 7 bases. This CDR3 spans 14 amino acids.

This clone was seen a few times. The chain carries TRBV27 and TRBJ2-7; TRBD1 matches 7 bases. Germline CDR1 MNHEY, CDR2 SMNVEV (reference sequence). The CDR3 extends over 15 amino acids. The ends lost 2 bases at V and 4 bases at J; junction bases unmatched: 8. The CDR3 nucleotides read TGTGCCAGCAGTTTAGGCCAGGGGGTAGGGTACGAGCAGTACTTC. Translating gives CASSLGQGVGYEQYF.

The chain links TRBV11-2 to TRBJ1-2; a possible D gene is TRBD1 (6 bases). Germline V lookup: CDR1 SGHAT, CDR2 FQNNGV. The CDR3 consists of 14 residues. V lost 0 bases and J 5 bases, leaving 10 bases between the germline ends. In nucleotides, the CDR3 is TGTGCCAGCAGCTTAGAGCTGGGACAATATGGCTACACCTTC. Its protein product is CASSLELGQYGYTF.

The V and J genes are TRBV13 and TRBJ2-1; 8 nucleotides line up with TRBD1. Germline CDR1 and CDR2: PRHDT and FYEKMQ (reference sequence). This CDR3 is 11 amino acids long. The V and J ends lost 5 bases and 12 bases, in that order; junction bases with no gene match: 3. The CDR3 DNA reads as TGTGCCAGCAGCCTCGGACAGGGGCAGTTCTTC. Translating it yields CASSLGQGQFF.

This chain joins TRBV9 and TRBJ2-3; 7 bases map to TRBD1. With V trimmed by 3 bases and J by 6 bases, 10 bases remained unmatched. CDR1 is SGDLS and CDR2 is YYNGEE in the germline V gene. This CDR3 contains 15 residues. CDR3 DNA: TGTGCCAGCAGCGGAGTTTCAGGACAGGTGGATACGCAGTATTTT. As protein: CASSGVSGQVDTQYF.